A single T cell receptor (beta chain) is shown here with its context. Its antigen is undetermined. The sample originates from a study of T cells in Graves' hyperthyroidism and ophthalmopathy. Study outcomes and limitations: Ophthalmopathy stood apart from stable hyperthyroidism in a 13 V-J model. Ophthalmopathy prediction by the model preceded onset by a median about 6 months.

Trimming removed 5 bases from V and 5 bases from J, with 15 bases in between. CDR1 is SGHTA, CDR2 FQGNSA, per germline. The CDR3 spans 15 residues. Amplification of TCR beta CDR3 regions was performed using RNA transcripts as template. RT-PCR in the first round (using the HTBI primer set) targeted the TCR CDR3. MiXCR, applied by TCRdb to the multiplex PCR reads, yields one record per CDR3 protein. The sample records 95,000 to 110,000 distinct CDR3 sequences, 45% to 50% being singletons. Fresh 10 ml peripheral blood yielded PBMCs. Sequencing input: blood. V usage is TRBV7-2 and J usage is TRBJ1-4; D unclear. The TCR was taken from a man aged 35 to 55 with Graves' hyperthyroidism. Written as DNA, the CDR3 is TGTGCCAGCAGCCTACCGACTAGAGGGAATGAAAAACTGTTTTTT. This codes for CASSLPTRGNEKLFF.